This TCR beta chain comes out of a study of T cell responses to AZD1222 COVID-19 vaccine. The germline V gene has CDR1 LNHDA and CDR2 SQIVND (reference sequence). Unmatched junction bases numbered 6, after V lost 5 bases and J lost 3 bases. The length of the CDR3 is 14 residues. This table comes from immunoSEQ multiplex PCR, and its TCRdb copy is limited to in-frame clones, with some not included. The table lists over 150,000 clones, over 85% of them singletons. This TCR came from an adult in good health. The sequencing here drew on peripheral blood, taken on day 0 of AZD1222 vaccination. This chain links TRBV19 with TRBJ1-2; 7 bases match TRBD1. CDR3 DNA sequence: TGTGCCAGTAGTGTCCGGGACAGCTACTATGGCTACACCTTC. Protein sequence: CASSVRDSYYGYTF.